The TCR beta chain under discussion was sequenced for a study of cytomegalovirus exposure and HLA in healthy donors. As for the study in general: For the approximately 410 genotyped donors, about 81% fell within the Caucasian-associated ancestry cluster.

The PCR used 60 Vbeta and 13 Jbeta primers. Sequencing was performed with immunoSEQ multiplex PCR; in TCRdb, only in-frame clones are kept and a portion is missing. This sample has roughly 89,000 clones; more than 80% occur once, and the top ten carry 1.5% to 2%. A remark on this clone: Its antigen is still unknown.

Findings and limits, study-wide: A later analysis linked a missense variant in DCLRE1C to the trimming of TCR beta V and J genes. In a later analysis, productive TCRs from donors in an Asian-associated ancestry cluster reportedly carried fewer N-insertions than the cohort mean. There were some public TCRs occurring in many donors, but most TCR sequences were rare.

This CDR3 is built from 20 residues. Deletions cut 3 bases from V and 0 bases from J, with 21 bases between. Germline CDR1 ENHRY, CDR2 SYGVKD. Source material: PBMCs. The chain combines TRBV10-3 with TRBJ2-6, with a possible D match to TRBD2 (6 bases). The clonotype comes from a woman aged 25-40 years in good health and CMV-seronegative. The CDR3: CAISDVDFGGLLSGANVLTF. CDR3 sequence (DNA): TGTGCCATCAGTGATGTCGATTTTGGGGGACTTCTCTCTGGGGCCAACGTCCTGACTTTC.